These T cell receptor beta chains were read from a single sample in a study of technical replicates of blood from a few donors. This table comes from immunoSEQ multiplex PCR, and its TCRdb copy is limited to in-frame clones, with some not included. The sample lists over 9,000 clones; 75% to 95% were seen once. The sample comprised PBMCs. The receptors here all came from a human donor in good health. Both conserved end residues are part of each CDR3. Fields, in order: V gene, clone size, J gene, D gene, CDR3 DNA, CDR3 protein. A D gene is named only where the DNA matches it firmly. Size is omitted from some rows. Given values are once, few, many or a class for expanded clones.

v_call: TRBV23-1
clone_size: .
j_call: TRBJ2-7
d_call: TRBD1
cdr3_nt: TGCGCCAGCAGTCAATCGGGACAGGGGGCCTACGAGCAGTACTTC
cdr3_aa: CASSQSGQGAYEQYF

v_call: TRBV2
clone_size: .
j_call: TRBJ2-5
d_call: .
cdr3_nt: TGTGCCAGCAGTGAGGGGTGGGAGAGGGAGACCCAGTACTTC
cdr3_aa: CASSEGWERETQYF

v_call: TRBV7-9
clone_size: .
j_call: TRBJ2-7
d_call: .
cdr3_nt: TGTGCCAGCAGCCTCTTCGGGGACTCCTACGAGCAGTACTTC
cdr3_aa: CASSLFGDSYEQYF

v_call: TRBV5-1
clone_size: .
j_call: TRBJ2-3
d_call: TRBD1
cdr3_nt: TGCGCCAGCAGCTCACGGACAGGGGGCGCAGATACGCAGTATTTT
cdr3_aa: CASSSRTGGADTQYF

v_call: TRBV5-1
clone_size: once
j_call: TRBJ2-5
d_call: .
cdr3_nt: TGCGCCAGCAGCTTGGCGGGAAACCAAGAGACCCAGTACTTC
cdr3_aa: CASSLAGNQETQYF

v_call: TRBV6-1
clone_size: .
j_call: TRBJ2-3
d_call: .
cdr3_nt: TGTGCCAGCAGTGGGGTGGGCGACCGCACAGATACGCAGTATTTT
cdr3_aa: CASSGVGDRTDTQYF

v_call: TRBV21-1
clone_size: .
j_call: TRBJ2-7
d_call: .
cdr3_nt: TGTGCCAGCAGCAAAGGTAAGCCCTACGAGCAGTACTTC
cdr3_aa: CASSKGKPYEQYF

v_call: TRBV30
clone_size: .
j_call: TRBJ1-3
d_call: .
cdr3_nt: TGTGCCTGGAAACAGCCTGGAAACACCATATATTTT
cdr3_aa: CAWKQPGNTIYF

v_call: TRBV30
clone_size: once
j_call: TRBJ1-5
d_call: .
cdr3_nt: TGTGCCTGCCAGGGGTCACAGATATCGAGGGGCAATCAGCCCCAGCATTTT
cdr3_aa: CACQGSQISRGNQPQHF

v_call: TRBV29-1
clone_size: .
j_call: TRBJ2-3
d_call: TRBD2
cdr3_nt: TGCAGCGCATCGACTAGCGGTAGCACAGATACGCAGTATTTT
cdr3_aa: CSASTSGSTDTQYF

v_call: TRBV6-5
clone_size: .
j_call: TRBJ2-5
d_call: TRBD1
cdr3_nt: TGTGCCAGCAGTGCCACAGGGGGGGAGACCCAGTACTTC
cdr3_aa: CASSATGGETQYF

v_call: TRBV18
clone_size: .
j_call: TRBJ1-5
d_call: .
cdr3_nt: TGTGCCAGCTCACTGATGCAGACGGAAGATTGGTCGGGGGGGAATCAGCCCCAGCATTTT
cdr3_aa: CASSLMQTEDWSGGNQPQHF

v_call: TRBV2
clone_size: .
j_call: TRBJ1-1
d_call: .
cdr3_nt: TGTGCCAGCAGAGTCCACGGGGACACTGAAGCTTTCTTT
cdr3_aa: CASRVHGDTEAFF

v_call: TRBV30
clone_size: .
j_call: TRBJ2-2
d_call: .
cdr3_nt: TGTGCCTGGAGTGACGGGAACACCGGGGAGCTGTTTTTT
cdr3_aa: CAWSDGNTGELFF

v_call: TRBV7-7
clone_size: once
j_call: TRBJ2-5
d_call: TRBD1
cdr3_nt: TGTGCCAGCAGCCCCGGGACAGGGGGTACAACCCAGTACTTC
cdr3_aa: CASSPGTGGTTQYF

v_call: TRBV6-5
clone_size: .
j_call: TRBJ2-2
d_call: TRBD2
cdr3_nt: TGTGCCAGCAGCAGACTAGCGGGAGGCACCGGGGAGCTGTTTTTT
cdr3_aa: CASSRLAGGTGELFF

v_call: TRBV4-2
clone_size: .
j_call: TRBJ1-5
d_call: TRBD1
cdr3_nt: TGTGCCAGCAGCCAAGGGACAGGGGTCTATAGCAATCAGCCCCAGCATTTT
cdr3_aa: CASSQGTGVYSNQPQHF

v_call: TRBV28
clone_size: .
j_call: TRBJ1-1
d_call: .
cdr3_nt: TGTGCCAGCAGTTCCGGACAGCGGTCTGAAGCTTTCTTT
cdr3_aa: CASSSGQRSEAFF

v_call: TRBV25-1
clone_size: .
j_call: TRBJ2-3
d_call: TRBD2
cdr3_nt: TGTGCCAGCAGTGAAGGGGGGGGTGGAGATACGCAGTATTTT
cdr3_aa: CASSEGGGGDTQYF

v_call: TRBV5-1
clone_size: .
j_call: TRBJ2-2
d_call: TRBD2
cdr3_nt: TGCGCCAGCAGCTCATCCGGGACTAGCGTCGGGGAGCTGTTTTTT
cdr3_aa: CASSSSGTSVGELFF

v_call: TRBV28
clone_size: .
j_call: TRBJ1-4
d_call: .
cdr3_nt: TGTGCCAGCCTGGGCGGAGGAGAGGAAAAACTGTTTTTT
cdr3_aa: CASLGGGEEKLFF

v_call: TRBV28
clone_size: .
j_call: TRBJ2-7
d_call: .
cdr3_nt: TGTGCCAGCGTGACTAGTAATTCCTACGAGCAGTACTTC
cdr3_aa: CASVTSNSYEQYF

v_call: TRBV25-1
clone_size: .
j_call: TRBJ2-2
d_call: .
cdr3_nt: TGTGCCAGCAGTCTCTTATTCGTGGCGGACACCGGGGAGCTGTTTTTT
cdr3_aa: CASSLLFVADTGELFF

v_call: TRBV7-8
clone_size: .
j_call: TRBJ2-2
d_call: .
cdr3_nt: TGTGCCAGCAGCCTCCAGGTCAATCATCGAGTTGCCGGGGAGCTGTTTTTT
cdr3_aa: CASSLQVNHRVAGELFF

v_call: TRBV9
clone_size: .
j_call: TRBJ2-3
d_call: .
cdr3_nt: TGTGCCAGCAGCGAAACCACGGGCACAGATACGCAGTATTTT
cdr3_aa: CASSETTGTDTQYF

v_call: TRBV7-9
clone_size: .
j_call: TRBJ2-2
d_call: TRBD2
cdr3_nt: TGTGCCAGCAGCTTAGCGGGGACTAGCGGAGGGCGTCGGACCGGGGAGCTGTTTTTT
cdr3_aa: CASSLAGTSGGRRTGELFF

v_call: TRBV10-2
clone_size: .
j_call: TRBJ2-5
d_call: TRBD2
cdr3_nt: TGCGCCAGCAGTGAGGGACTAGCAAGGACCCAGTACTTC
cdr3_aa: CASSEGLARTQYF

v_call: TRBV7-9
clone_size: .
j_call: TRBJ1-1
d_call: TRBD1
cdr3_nt: TGTGCCAGCAGCCCCGGACAGGGGACGAACACTGAAGCTTTCTTT
cdr3_aa: CASSPGQGTNTEAFF

v_call: TRBV6-5
clone_size: .
j_call: TRBJ1-2
d_call: .
cdr3_nt: TGTGCCAGCAGGAAACCAGGGGCTAACTATGGCTACACCTTC
cdr3_aa: CASRKPGANYGYTF

v_call: TRBV25-1
clone_size: .
j_call: TRBJ2-5
d_call: TRBD2
cdr3_nt: TGTGCCAGCAGTGAAGAGACTAGCGGGAATCGGGAGCAGTACTTC
cdr3_aa: CASSEETSGNREQYF

v_call: TRBV6-5
clone_size: once
j_call: TRBJ2-1
d_call: .
cdr3_nt: TGTGCCAGCAGTCTAACCCCCGGACACCAGGCGTTCTTC
cdr3_aa: CASSLTPGHQAFF

v_call: TRBV21-1
clone_size: .
j_call: TRBJ2-2
d_call: .
cdr3_nt: TGTGCCAGCACCACCAATGGGACAGTGAACACCGGGGAGCTGTTTTTT
cdr3_aa: CASTTNGTVNTGELFF

v_call: TRBV28
clone_size: .
j_call: TRBJ2-7
d_call: TRBD2
cdr3_nt: TGTGCCAGCAATCAACTAGCGGGAGGGAGTCCCGAGCAGTACTTC
cdr3_aa: CASNQLAGGSPEQYF

v_call: TRBV29-1
clone_size: .
j_call: TRBJ1-1
d_call: .
cdr3_nt: TGCAGCGTTGCTGGGCAGGAAAGCTCGGGGGCTTTCTTT
cdr3_aa: CSVAGQESSGAFF

v_call: TRBV5-4
clone_size: .
j_call: TRBJ1-1
d_call: TRBD1
cdr3_nt: TGTGCCAGCAGCGCCTCCCCGGACAGGGCGAACACTGAAGCTTTCTTT
cdr3_aa: CASSASPDRANTEAFF

v_call: TRBV29-1
clone_size: .
j_call: TRBJ1-5
d_call: .
cdr3_nt: TGCAGCGTTGAACTCAGTAGCAATCAGCCCCAGCATTTT
cdr3_aa: CSVELSSNQPQHF

v_call: TRBV28
clone_size: .
j_call: TRBJ2-7
d_call: .
cdr3_nt: TGTGCCAGCAGTGTCGGGGATCCCTACGAGCAGTACTTC
cdr3_aa: CASSVGDPYEQYF

v_call: TRBV6-5
clone_size: .
j_call: TRBJ2-3
d_call: TRBD2
cdr3_nt: TGTGCCAGCACGGGCGGGAGGGAAACAGATACGCAGTATTTT
cdr3_aa: CASTGGRETDTQYF

v_call: TRBV11-2
clone_size: .
j_call: TRBJ2-2
d_call: .
cdr3_nt: TGTGCCAGCAGCTTAGATCGGGCAGGGATATACACCGGGGAGCTGTTTTTT
cdr3_aa: CASSLDRAGIYTGELFF

v_call: TRBV11-2
clone_size: .
j_call: TRBJ2-5
d_call: .
cdr3_nt: TGTGCCAGCAGCTTAGAGCAGGGAAGACAAGAGACCCAGTACTTC
cdr3_aa: CASSLEQGRQETQYF

v_call: TRBV6-1
clone_size: .
j_call: TRBJ2-3
d_call: .
cdr3_nt: TGTGCCAGCAGTCCTAGCGGCACAGATACGCAGTATTTT
cdr3_aa: CASSPSGTDTQYF

v_call: TRBV7-6
clone_size: .
j_call: TRBJ2-2
d_call: TRBD1
cdr3_nt: TGTGCCAGCAGCTTAAGACGACAGGGCCCGAACACCGGGGAGCTGTTTTTT
cdr3_aa: CASSLRRQGPNTGELFF

v_call: TRBV7-6
clone_size: .
j_call: TRBJ2-7
d_call: .
cdr3_nt: TGTGCCAGCAGCTTAGTAGGACAGAGCTACGAGCAGTACTTC
cdr3_aa: CASSLVGQSYEQYF

v_call: TRBV28
clone_size: .
j_call: TRBJ1-5
d_call: .
cdr3_nt: TGTGCCAGCAGTTCGGCCACCGGACTCCCTCCGGGCAATCAGCCCCAGCATTTT
cdr3_aa: CASSSATGLPPGNQPQHF

v_call: TRBV19
clone_size: few
j_call: TRBJ1-5
d_call: TRBD1
cdr3_nt: TGTGCCAGTAGTGGGACAGGGGAGGGTTATCAGCCCCAGCATTTT
cdr3_aa: CASSGTGEGYQPQHF

v_call: TRBV4-2
clone_size: .
j_call: TRBJ2-1
d_call: .
cdr3_nt: TGTGCCAGCAGCCAAGAGTCGGGATCAAGCTCCTACAATGAGCAGTTCTTC
cdr3_aa: CASSQESGSSSYNEQFF

v_call: TRBV5-6
clone_size: .
j_call: TRBJ2-2
d_call: TRBD2
cdr3_nt: TGTGCCAGCAGCTTGACTAGCGATTTCACCGGGGAGCTGTTTTTT
cdr3_aa: CASSLTSDFTGELFF

v_call: TRBV30
clone_size: once
j_call: TRBJ1-3
d_call: TRBD1
cdr3_nt: TGTGCCTGGACTCTTTGGGACAGGGAGAGTGGAAACACCATATATTTT
cdr3_aa: CAWTLWDRESGNTIYF

v_call: TRBV5-1
clone_size: few
j_call: TRBJ2-1
d_call: .
cdr3_nt: TGCGCCAGCAGCTTCGGGGGTGTAGACAATGAGCAGTTCTTC
cdr3_aa: CASSFGGVDNEQFF

v_call: TRBV27
clone_size: once
j_call: TRBJ2-7
d_call: TRBD2
cdr3_nt: TGTGCCAGCATATCCACGTCCGGACTAGCGGGAGTTATCTACGAGCAGTACTTC
cdr3_aa: CASISTSGLAGVIYEQYF

v_call: TRBV6-5
clone_size: few
j_call: TRBJ1-1
d_call: .
cdr3_nt: TGTGCCAGCAGTTACAATGACGGGACTGAAGCTTTCTTT
cdr3_aa: CASSYNDGTEAFF

v_call: TRBV20-1
clone_size: .
j_call: TRBJ1-1
d_call: .
cdr3_nt: TGCAGTGCTAGAGTAGGGGGGGCAGCTTTCTTT
cdr3_aa: CSARVGGAAFF

v_call: TRBV5-1
clone_size: .
j_call: TRBJ2-3
d_call: TRBD2
cdr3_nt: TGCGCCAGCAGCTACGGGGGACTAGCGTCGGATACGCAGTATTTT
cdr3_aa: CASSYGGLASDTQYF

v_call: TRBV28
clone_size: .
j_call: TRBJ1-1
d_call: .
cdr3_nt: TGTGCCAGCAGTTTATGGGCGGGGCGCACTGAAGCTTTCTTT
cdr3_aa: CASSLWAGRTEAFF

v_call: TRBV7-9
clone_size: .
j_call: TRBJ2-6
d_call: TRBD1
cdr3_nt: TGTGCCAGCAGCTTAGCCGTTCAGGGGGCTGGGGCCAACGTCCTGACTTTC
cdr3_aa: CASSLAVQGAGANVLTF

v_call: TRBV27
clone_size: few
j_call: TRBJ2-7
d_call: .
cdr3_nt: TGTGCCAGCAGCCTTAGCGGCCTTCCACTTTACGAGCAGTACTTC
cdr3_aa: CASSLSGLPLYEQYF

v_call: TRBV29-1
clone_size: .
j_call: TRBJ2-1
d_call: TRBD2
cdr3_nt: TGCAGCGTTGCCCCAGATAGCGGGAGAGTCAATGAGCAGTTCTTC
cdr3_aa: CSVAPDSGRVNEQFF